This TCR beta chain comes out of a study of control samples from healthy donors and cancer patients. Data came from immunoSEQ multiplex PCR; TCRdb stores just in-frame clones and leaves some out. The table shows 120,000 or so clones, with about 90% occurring only once. The TCR comes from a young man in good health. The specimen was blood.

The CDR3 coding sequence is TGTGCCAGCAGTCGGGGCACAGATACGCAGTATTTT. Encoded protein: CASSRGTDTQYF. The rearrangement joins TRBV6-5 to TRBJ2-3, with unresolved D. Trimming took 5 bases from V and 1 from J, leaving 4 bases between them. This CDR3 is built from 12 residues. Looked up from germline, CDR1 is MNHEY and CDR2 is SVGAGI.